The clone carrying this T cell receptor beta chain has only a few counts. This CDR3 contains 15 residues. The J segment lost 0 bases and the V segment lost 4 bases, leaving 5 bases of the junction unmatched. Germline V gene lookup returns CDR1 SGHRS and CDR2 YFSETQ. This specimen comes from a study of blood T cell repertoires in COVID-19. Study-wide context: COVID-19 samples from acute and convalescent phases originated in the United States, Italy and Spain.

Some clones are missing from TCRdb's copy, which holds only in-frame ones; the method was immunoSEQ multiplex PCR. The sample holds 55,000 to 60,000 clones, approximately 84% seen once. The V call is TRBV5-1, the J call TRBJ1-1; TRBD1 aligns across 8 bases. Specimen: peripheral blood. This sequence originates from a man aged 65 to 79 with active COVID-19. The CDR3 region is CASSGDRTLNTEAFF. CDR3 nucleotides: TGCGCCAGCAGCGGGGACAGGACGTTGAACACTGAAGCTTTCTTT.